This T cell receptor beta chain was recorded in a study of response to subunit inactivated influenza vaccine. Regarding the study as a whole: Authors suggested few new T cells are recruited by each seasonal influenza vaccination.

As to this clonotype: The target antigen is unknown.

Between the trimmed V and J ends, which lost 3 bases and 7 bases, there was a span of 15 bases. The CDR3 has 15 amino acids. Germline CDR1 is LNHNV and CDR2 is YYDKDF (reference sequence). TCRdb used MiXCR to reprocess the RT-PCR reads, holding one entry per CDR3 protein. The repertoire holds fewer than 700,000 distinct CDR3 sequences, with 10% to 15% as singletons. The sequenced sample was PBMCs from blood, obtained roughly 46 days after vaccination. This TCR derives from a man aged 45-65 years who received an inactivated influenza vaccine. The chain employs TRBV15 and TRBJ2-2, with D maybe TRBD1 (6 bases). The CDR3 sequence is CATSRFTTGNGELFF. The CDR3 DNA sequence: TGTGCCACCAGCAGGTTTACTACAGGGAACGGGGAGCTGTTTTTT.